This entry concerns a single T cell receptor beta chain. Its antigen remains unknown. Here immunoSEQ multiplex PCR was the method, and the copy in TCRdb shows in-frame clones only, minus some. The profile shows 40,000 to 55,000 clones, about 80% of them singletons. Per germline, CDR1 LGHNT and CDR2 FRNRAP. The CDR3 sequence is 18 residues long. Trimming removed 3 bases from V and 0 bases from J, with 15 bases in between. This sample was taken from a study of PD-1 blockade in classical Hodgkin lymphoma. Across the whole study: Every 2 weeks, patients got 3 mg/kg intravenous nivolumab. Study-wide findings and caveats: Those patients who began receiving nivolumab less than 1 year after ASCT had lower diversity, and they were excluded. There was a significant rise in CD4+ TCR diversity by C4D1, with no such rise for CD8+.

As to time point: cycle 4 day 1 (C4D1), after less than 7 weeks of nivolumab. Brentuximab vedotin exposure varied, and every patient relapsed after autologous stem cell transplantation. The best responses consisted of complete response, partial response or progressive disease. The sequencing used peripheral blood mononuclear cells (PBMCs), collected before the fourth cycle of nivolumab. This chain links TRBV12-5 with TRBJ2-6; TRBD2 is a possible D gene (6 bases). The TCR comes from a human donor with classical Hodgkin lymphoma. In nucleotides, the CDR3 is TGTGCTAGTGGTTTCCGTTCATGGGGAGGCTCTGGGGCCAACGTCCTGACTTTC. This codes for CASGFRSWGGSGANVLTF.